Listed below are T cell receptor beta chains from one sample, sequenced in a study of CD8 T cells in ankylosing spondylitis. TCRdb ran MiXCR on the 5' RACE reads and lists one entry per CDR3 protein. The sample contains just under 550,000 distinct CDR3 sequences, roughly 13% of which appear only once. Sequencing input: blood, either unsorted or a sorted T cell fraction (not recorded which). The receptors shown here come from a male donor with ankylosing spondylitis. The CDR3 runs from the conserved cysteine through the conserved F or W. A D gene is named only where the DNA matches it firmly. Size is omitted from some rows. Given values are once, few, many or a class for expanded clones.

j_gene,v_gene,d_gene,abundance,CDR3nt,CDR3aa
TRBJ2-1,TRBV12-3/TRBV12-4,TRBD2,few,TGTGCCAGCAGCGCACACCCGGGGGGGATCGCGCAGTTCTTC,CASSAHPGGIAQFF
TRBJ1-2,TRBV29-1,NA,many,TGCAGCGTTGAAGGACGGGATTATGGCTACACCTTC,CSVEGRDYGYTF
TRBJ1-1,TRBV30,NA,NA,TGTGCCTGGAGGGGGGTGGCAGAAGCTTTCTTT,CAWRGVAEAFF
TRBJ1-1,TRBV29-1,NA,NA,TGCAGCGTTGTCCGTGGGGGGGGGACTGAAGCTTTCTTT,CSVVRGGGTEAFF
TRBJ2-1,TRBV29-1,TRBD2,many,TGCAGCGTTGATGCCAGGACGGGGGGCAATGAGCAGTTCTTC,CSVDARTGGNEQFF
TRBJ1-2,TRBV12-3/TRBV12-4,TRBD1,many,TGTGCCAGCAGTTGGGACAGCCGCCGGCTCGGCTACACCTTC,CASSWDSRRLGYTF
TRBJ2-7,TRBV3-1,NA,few,TGTGCCAGCAGCCAAAGTGGTTACCTCCTCCCCTACGAGCAGTACTTC,CASSQSGYLLPYEQYF
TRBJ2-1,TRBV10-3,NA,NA,TGTGCCATCAGTGAAGACTGGACCTACAATGAGCAGTTCTTC,CAISEDWTYNEQFF
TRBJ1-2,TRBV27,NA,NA,TGTGCCAGCAGTGGTGCCGTTGGAAACTATGGCTACACCTTC,CASSGAVGNYGYTF
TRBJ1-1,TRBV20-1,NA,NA,TGCAGTGCCAGAGTCGGGGCAGTGAACACTGAAGCTTTCTTT,CSARVGAVNTEAFF
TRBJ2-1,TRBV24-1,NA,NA,TGTGCCACCAGTGGGACGGGGGGCCCGTGGAATGAGCAGTTCTTC,CATSGTGGPWNEQFF
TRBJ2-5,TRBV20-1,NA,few,TGCAGTGCGCGCCATAGCGGCACTCAAGAGACCCAGTACTTC,CSARHSGTQETQYF
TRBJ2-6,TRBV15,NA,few,TGTGCCACCAGCAGCGGACAGAGAAACTCTGGGGCCAACGTCCTGACTTTC,CATSSGQRNSGANVLTF
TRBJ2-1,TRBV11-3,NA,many,TGTGCCAGCGGGAGCTCCTACAATGAGCAGTTCTTC,CASGSSYNEQFF
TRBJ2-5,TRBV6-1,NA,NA,TGTGCCAGCAGTCCAGACTCCTGGAACCAAGAGACCCAGTACTTC,CASSPDSWNQETQYF
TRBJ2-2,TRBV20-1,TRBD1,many,TGCAGTGCTAGAGCCGCGGCAGGGGGATCGAACAGACGGGCCGGGGAGCTGTTTTTT,CSARAAAGGSNRRAGELFF
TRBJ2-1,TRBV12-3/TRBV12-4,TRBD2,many,TGTGCCAGCAGTTTAGGACTAGCTCTTAAACTTAATGAGCAGTTCTTC,CASSLGLALKLNEQFF
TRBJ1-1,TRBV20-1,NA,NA,TGCAGTGCTAGAGTCGGGGGAGAAACTGAAGCTTTCTTT,CSARVGGETEAFF
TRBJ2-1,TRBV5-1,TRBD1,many,TGCGCCAGCCTAGCGACAGGGGGTATCCGCAATGAGCAGTTCTTC,CASLATGGIRNEQFF
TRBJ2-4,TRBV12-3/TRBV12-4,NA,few,TGTGCCAGCAGTCCAGTTTACTCCAAAAACATTCAGTACTTC,CASSPVYSKNIQYF
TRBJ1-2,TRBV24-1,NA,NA,TGTGCCACCAGTGATCCGAAATTCGGCTACACCTTC,CATSDPKFGYTF
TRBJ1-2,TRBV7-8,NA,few,TGTGCCACCACCAATCAGGGGTTGGGAGCCTATGGCTACACCTTC,CATTNQGLGAYGYTF
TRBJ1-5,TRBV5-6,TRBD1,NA,TGTGCCAGCAGCTCAAACAGGGGCAGGATAGATTCCCAGCCCCAGCATTTT,CASSSNRGRIDSQPQHF
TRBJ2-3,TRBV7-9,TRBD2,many,TGTGCCAGCAGCCTCCTAGCGGGGGGGGCAGATACGCAGTATTTT,CASSLLAGGADTQYF
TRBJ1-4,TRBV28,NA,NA,TGTGCCAGCAGCCCCCCCGCGCGTGATGAAAAACTGTTTTTT,CASSPPARDEKLFF
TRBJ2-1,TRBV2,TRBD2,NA,TGTGCCAGCTCCCTGACTAGCGGGACATTCGGGCAGTTCTTC,CASSLTSGTFGQFF
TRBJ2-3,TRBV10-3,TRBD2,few,TGTGCCATCACCAGAGCTCGGGGACTAAACACAGATACGCAGTATTTT,CAITRARGLNTDTQYF
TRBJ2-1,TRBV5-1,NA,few,TGCGCCAGCAGCTTGGTGCGGCAGGGGCCCCGGGATGAGCAGTTCTTC,CASSLVRQGPRDEQFF
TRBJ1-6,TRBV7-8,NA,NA,TGTGCCAGCAGCCAACGCTGGGAGAATAATTCACCCCTCCACTTT,CASSQRWENNSPLHF
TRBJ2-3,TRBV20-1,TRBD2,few,TGCAGTCAATTACTAGCGGGAGAAGGCGTTACGCAGTATTTT,CSQLLAGEGVTQYF
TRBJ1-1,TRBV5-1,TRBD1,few,TGCGCCAGCAGCTATTCGGGACAGCAGAACACTGAAGCTTTCTTT,CASSYSGQQNTEAFF
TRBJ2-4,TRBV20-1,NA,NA,TGCAGTGCTAGGGAGGGGGAGACTATTCAGTACTTC,CSAREGETIQYF
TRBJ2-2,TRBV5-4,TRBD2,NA,TGTGCCAGCAGCTTGGGACTAGCGGGCGCCCCAGAGCTGTTTTTT,CASSLGLAGAPELFF
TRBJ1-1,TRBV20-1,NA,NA,TGCAGTGCTTATCAGGTGGGGCCGACTGAAGCTTTCTTT,CSAYQVGPTEAFF
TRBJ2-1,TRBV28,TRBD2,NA,TGTGCCAGCAGTCCCCCCGGGACTATGGTACAGTTCTTC,CASSPPGTMVQFF
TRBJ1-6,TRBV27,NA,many,TGTGCCAGCAGAATTAGGACAGCGGTGAATTCACCCCTCCACTTT,CASRIRTAVNSPLHF
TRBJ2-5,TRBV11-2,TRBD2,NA,TGTGCCAGCAGCTCACATTTACCGGGACTAGCGGGAGTGGGGCGAGAGACCCAGTACTTC,CASSSHLPGLAGVGRETQYF
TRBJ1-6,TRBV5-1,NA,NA,TGCGCCAGCAGCGAGAACGTGGGTACCTATAATTCACCCCTCCACTTT,CASSENVGTYNSPLHF
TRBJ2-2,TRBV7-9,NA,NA,TGTGCCAGCAGCGCCCAGGGTAATTCCGGGGAGCTGTTTTTT,CASSAQGNSGELFF
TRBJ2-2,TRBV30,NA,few,TGTGCCTGGAGTGCTCCCGCAAGTACCGGGGAGCTGTTTTTT,CAWSAPASTGELFF
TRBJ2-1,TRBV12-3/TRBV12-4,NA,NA,TGTGCCAGCAGTTTAGGCGTTAGCGGCCGGGACAATGAGCAGTTCTTC,CASSLGVSGRDNEQFF
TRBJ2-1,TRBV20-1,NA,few,TGCAGTGCTAGATGGGCTAGACGGAATGAGCAGTTCTTC,CSARWARRNEQFF
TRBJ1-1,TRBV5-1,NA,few,TGCGCCAGCAGCTTGGACCCTTATACTCAACCTTTCACTGAAGCTTTCTTT,CASSLDPYTQPFTEAFF
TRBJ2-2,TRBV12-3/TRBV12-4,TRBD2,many,TGTGCCAGCAGCCGACTCGGGACTAGCGGAGGATCAACCGGGGAGCTGTTTTTT,CASSRLGTSGGSTGELFF